The clone carrying this T cell receptor (beta chain) has a handful of counts. Its antigen is still unknown. This sample is part of a study of sequential checkpoint blockade in melanoma. Study as a whole: Each arm's sequence ended with maintenance nivolumab. DNA from more than 75 pretreatment tumor samples underwent TCRβ immunosequencing. Matched biopsies came pretreatment and at week 13 for some 21 patients.

Clones were read by immunoSEQ multiplex PCR, and TCRdb kept only the in-frame ones, dropping some. The top ten clones hold over 20% of a sample with 2,700 or so clones, under 20% of them seen once. Study-wide findings and caveats: PD-L1 staining and CD8+ counts, not mutational load, tracked tumor T-cell clonality.

The CDR3 totals 15 residues. Germline lookup yields CDR1 MDHEN and CDR2 SYDVKM. V shed 3 bases, J shed 5 bases, and the junction held 7 bases outside the gene matches. Noted treatment: randomized to nivolumab then ipilimumab (arm A) or the reverse (arm B). The sequence was collected from a human donor with melanoma. The sequences come from tumor tissue (inferred from file names), collected from a patient given nivolumab and ipilimumab in sequence. The chain links TRBV28 to TRBJ2-5; TRBD1 agrees at 9 bases. In nucleotides, the CDR3 is TGTGCCAGCAGTTTTCCGACAGGGGGAGAGGAGACCCAGTACTTC. Its translation is CASSFPTGGEETQYF.